This TCR beta chain was identified in a study of shared clonotypes between healthy human individuals. Study-wide findings and caveats: Non-shared clonotypes displayed generation probabilities falling below those of clonotypes present in all four donors.

To note about this clone: The antigen is undetermined.

Sorted-subset replicate PCRs used 150 to 200 ng DNA, some 33,000 T cell genomes. Generated by immunoSEQ multiplex PCR, the TCRdb table keeps only in-frame clones and is missing some. This sample has millions of clones, with over 85% found just once. Trimming left V 1 base short and J 0 bases short, with 13 bases between. Germline CDR1 is SNHLY and CDR2 is FYNNEI. The CDR3 length is 17 residues. The material sequenced was naive CD4+ T cells sorted from blood. Subset given: CD45RA+ positively selected. This TCR came from a man younger than 30 in good health. The V call is TRBV2, the J call TRBJ1-5; D unclear. The CDR3 DNA reads as TGTGCCAGCAGTGAAGTTTCCCCCCGCTATAGCAATCAGCCCCAGCATTTT. Encoded protein: CASSEVSPRYSNQPQHF.